Sequencing of this T cell receptor (beta chain) was carried out in a study of cytomegalovirus exposure and HLA in healthy donors. General study findings and limits: In a later analysis, specific HLA alleles were associated with 16,000 or so TCR beta sequences at a 0.05 false discovery rate. Later examination showed HLA-associated TCR beta chains had greater clonal expansion than equally common others. Follow-up analysis found HLA locus-dependent TCR association rates, highest for DRB1 and lowest for HLA-C.

Amplification used 60 Vbeta primers and 13 Jbeta primers. Only in-frame clones appear in the TCRdb table, and some are missing; sequencing was by immunoSEQ multiplex PCR. Of some 120,000 clones listed, over 70% were seen once; the top ten hold around 4.5%. With regard to this clone: Its target is unknown.

This TCR was sampled from a woman aged 40 to 49 in good health and CMV-seronegative. The sample was PBMCs.

The CDR3 bases are TGTGCCAGCTCACCGAGCGGGGGAAATGAGCAGTTCTTC. Translated, it gives CASSPSGGNEQFF. The chain recombines TRBV18 with TRBJ2-1; 8 nucleotides line up with TRBD2. V lost 3 bases, J lost 7 bases, and 2 bases stayed unmatched. Germline V gene sequence: CDR1 KGHSH, CDR2 LQKENI. The CDR3 has 13 amino acids.